This T cell receptor beta chain stems from a study of blood T cell repertoires in COVID-19 (dated by TCRdb to 2019 to 2021). For the wider study: Collaborator samples came from the United States, Italy and Spain and covered acute and convalescent phases of COVID-19. The samples were drawn from the first 160 participants of the ongoing ImmuneRACE study and from 1,200 or so subjects provided by 6 global collaborators. HLA class I and class II types, where available, came from metadata supplied by the sample provider rather than from assay-based typing. The repertoires were made available in a free public database intended to serve as a resource for research on the immune response to SARS-CoV-2. A de-identified subject ID, COVID-19 status, age in years and sex were almost always included in the sample metadata. The prospective study material was composed of cDNA or gDNA derived from T cells, B-cell-depleted T cells, or PBMCs. The dataset comprised deeply sampled blood TCRbeta repertoires from subjects exposed to, actively infected with, or recovered from COVID-19. Broader findings and caveats from the paper: The amount of clinical and demographic metadata varied by source and participant and was provided uncurated.

This clone was recorded only once. What this receptor recognizes is not known. Base qualities are not recorded, but no much larger clone differs from it by a single base. Each collaborating institution followed its own protocols to collect whole blood in K2EDTA tubes. For TCRbeta analysis, collaborator samples were shipped as frozen whole blood, as isolated PBMCs, or as DNA extracted from either sample type. TCRbeta CDR3 regions were amplified from genomic DNA using the immunoSEQ Assay, a bias-controlled multiplex PCR. Processing in the source paper ran as follows. Within the assay, amplification of reference gene primers was used to estimate how many nucleated cells each sample contained. To quantify the absolute abundance of each unique TCRbeta CDR3 rearrangement, sequence reads were collapsed and filtered. Productive Simpson clonality was computed per sample as the square root of Simpson's diversity index over productive rearrangements. TCRdb took this table from immuneACCESS and kept in-frame rearrangements with V and J called. Such tables lack part of the clones; where checked against another copy, unresolved V genes explain under half of the gap, and the rest is unexplained. The DNA gave D and trimming, while V, J and clone size come from that table. The sample table shows approximately 97,000 clones, and 90% are seen once. The biggest ten clones account for about 1.7% of the sample.

Based on the germline V gene (reference sequence), the CDR1 and CDR2 sequences are LGHDT and YNNKEL. V loses 1 base of germline sequence and J loses 10 bases, and the interval between the two ends is 14 bases. The CDR3, from cysteine to phenylalanine, totals 15 residues. Only the CDR3 part of the read is kept: 45 bases, read in frame from the first base. The rearrangement joined TRBV3-1 (or the pseudogene TRBV3-2) to TRBJ1-6; a weak D assignment points to TRBD1 (6 bases agree). The source of this sequence is a man aged 60-69 years with acute or convalescent COVID-19. The sample consisted of peripheral blood. The CDR3 in this case is CASSQGTASGSPLHF. The DNA reads as follows: TGTGCCAGCAGCCAAGGGACAGCCTCGGGCTCACCCCTCCACTTT.